Presented here are 23 T cell receptor beta chains from one specimen sequenced in a study of lymphopenia after photon versus proton radiotherapy. The repertoire was sequenced with immunoSEQ multiplex PCR; TCRdb's copy has only in-frame clones and lacks some. Of about 16,000 clones listed, over 75% were seen once; the top ten hold roughly 10%. The input for sequencing was peripheral blood, taken from a patient treated with proton-based radiotherapy. The source is a man between 65 and 85 years old with pancreatic cancer.

By share, this clone ranks as large (0.1 to 1%). V usage is TRBV28 and J usage is TRBJ1-5, with a possible D match to TRBD1 (5 bases). Trimming pared 4 bases from V and 10 bases from J, leaving 11 bases between. The CDR3 covers 12 residues. Looked up from germline, CDR1 is MDHEN and CDR2 is SYDVKM. The CDR3 loop reads CASSSQRGPQHF. In DNA form, the CDR3 reads TGTGCCAGCAGTTCCCAGAGGGGACCCCAGCATTTT.

This sequence joins TRBV6-4 and TRBJ2-1; 8 positions match TRBD2. Germline trimming cut 2 bases from V and 13 bases from J; bases unmatched to any gene: 7. The CDR3 length is 13 residues. The germline V gene has CDR1 MRHNA and CDR2 SNTAGT. The CDR3 is CASSDTSGTRQFF. CDR3 in DNA: TGTGCCAGCAGTGACACTTCCGGGACTAGACAGTTCTTC.

V usage is TRBV2 and J usage is TRBJ2-3; TRBD1 might be the D (6 bases). Trimming left V 6 bases short and J 3 bases short, with 10 bases between. The CDR3 sequence is 13 residues long. CDR1 and CDR2 (germline): SNHLY, FYNNEI. CDR3 DNA sequence: TGTGCCAGCAGCTTACAGGGTACAGATACGCAGTATTTT. Translation: CASSLQGTDTQYF.

The CDR3 is CASSPVRGPDGYTF. CDR3 nucleotides: TGTGCCAGCTCACCAGTACGGGGACCGGATGGCTACACCTTC. The chain employs TRBV18 and TRBJ1-2; maybe TRBD1 (5 bases). This CDR3 contains 14 residues. CDR1 KGHSH and CDR2 LQKENI come from the germline V gene. V dropped 2 bases and J dropped 6 bases, with 13 bases sitting between them.

V and J are TRBV9 and TRBJ1-1; possibly TRBD1 for D (6 bases). Trimming removed 4 bases at V and 1 base at J, with 11 bases between. Germline V gene sequence: CDR1 SGDLS, CDR2 YYNGEE. CDR3 length: 14 amino acids. In DNA, the CDR3 is TGTGCCAGCAGCCCACGACAGGAGAACACTGAAGCTTTCTTT. Its translation is CASSPRQENTEAFF.

By share, this clone counts as medium-sized (0.01 to 0.1%). The V call is TRBV6-5, the J call TRBJ1-2; TRBD1 might be the D (6 bases). Germline V gene data show CDR1 as MNHEY and CDR2 as SVGAGI. The CDR3 totals 13 residues. V was clipped by 6 bases and J by 8 bases, with 16 bases between them. CDR3 nucleotide sequence: TGTGCCAGCAGCCTACGAGAAGGGGGAGGCTACACCTTC. It is translated as CASSLREGGGYTF.

This chain joins TRBV15 and TRBJ2-1, with D maybe TRBD1 (6 bases). V was shortened by 6 bases and J by 4 bases, with 16 bases between the two germline ends. The CDR3 runs to 15 residues. Germline V gene sequence: CDR1 LNHNV, CDR2 YYDKDF (reference sequence). CDR3 loop: CATSEGQGPYNEQFF. The CDR3 nucleotides are TGTGCCACCAGTGAGGGACAAGGGCCTTACAATGAGCAGTTCTTC.

V usage is TRBV30 and J usage is TRBJ1-6; D unresolved. V was clipped by 5 bases and J by 14 bases, with 19 bases between them. This CDR3 contains 13 residues. Looked up from germline, CDR1 is GTSNPN and CDR2 is SVGIG (reference sequence). The CDR3 DNA sequence: TGTGCCTGGCAACAGCCTCACCATGGTTCCCTCCACTTT. The encoded protein is CAWQQPHHGSLHF.

The gene calls are TRBV18 and TRBJ2-1; D is unresolved. The V gene's germline CDR1 is KGHSH and CDR2 LQKENI. Trimming shortened V by 1 base and J by 12 bases, and 13 bases separated the two germline ends. The CDR3 runs 13 residues. The CDR3 region is CASSPRTASGQFF. The CDR3 DNA sequence: TGTGCCAGCTCACCACGGACGGCTAGTGGGCAGTTCTTC. The full variable domain, completed using reference TRBV18 and TRBJ2-1, is NAGVMQNPRHLVRRRGQEARLRCSPMKGHSHVYWYRQLPEEGLKFMVYLQKENIIDESGMPKERFSAEFPKEGPSILRIQQVVRGDSAAYFCASSPRTASGQFFGPGTRLTVL.

This chain joins TRBV27 and TRBJ1-2, with 11 bases matching TRBD1. The V gene end was trimmed by 1 base and the J gene end by 7 bases; junction bases not matched to a gene: 11. CDR1 is MNHEY, CDR2 SMNVEV, per germline (reference sequence). The CDR3 runs 17 residues. As DNA, the CDR3 is TGTGCCAGCAGTTTATACCCCCCGGACAGGGGGCTAACTGGCTACACCTTC. Its protein is CASSLYPPDRGLTGYTF.

The chain carries TRBV10-3 and TRBJ2-5, with a weak D call TRBD1 (5 bases). V lost 7 bases, J lost 1 base, and 13 bases lay in between. Germline loops: CDR1 ENHRY, CDR2 SYGVKD. The CDR3 is 14 residues long. CDR3 nucleotide sequence: TGTGCCATCAAGGTTGGACACCTCCAAGAGACCCAGTACTTC. Protein sequence: CAIKVGHLQETQYF.

The chain recombines TRBV30 with TRBJ1-6; D unresolved. This CDR3 comprises 13 residues. The V and J ends lost 6 bases and 2 bases respectively, with 8 bases between them. Germline lookup yields CDR1 GTSNPN and CDR2 SVGIG (reference sequence). The CDR3 bases are TGTGCCTGCGGTAGGGCCTATAATTCACCCCTCCACTTT. It encodes CACGRAYNSPLHF.

The chain uses TRBV20-1 and TRBJ2-7, with D uncertain. The CDR3 runs to 11 residues. With 6 bases removed from V and 6 bases from J, the gap between germline ends came to 12 bases. The V gene's germline CDR1 is DFQATT and CDR2 SNEGSKA (reference sequence). For the CDR3, the DNA is TGCAGTGCCGTGGATCAGGTCGAGCAGTACTTC. This gives the protein CSAVDQVEQYF.

About this clone itself: The junction departs from germline at one end; a sequencing error may be responsible. This chain joins TRBV13 and TRBJ2-2; 8 bases map to TRBD1. From germline, CDR1 is PRHDT and CDR2 FYEKMQ (reference sequence). This CDR3 is built from 15 residues. For the CDR3, the DNA is TGTGCCAGCAGATCCGGGACAGGTGAACACCGGGGAGCTGTTTTT. Its translation: CASRSGTGEHRGAVF. The complete variable domain, with remaining parts taken from reference TRBV13 and TRBJ2-2, reads AAGVIQSPRHLIKEKRETATLKCYPIPRHDTVYWYQQGPGQDPQFLISFYEKMQSDKGSIPDRFSAQQFSDYHSELNMSSLELGDSALYFCASRSGTGEHRGAVFGEGSRLTVL.

This clone was recorded only once. Here the CDR3 reads CASSLGGTSYEQYF. CDR3 coding DNA: TGTGCCAGCAGCTTAGGCGGAACCTCCTACGAGCAGTACTTC. The rearrangement joins TRBV11-2 to TRBJ2-7; D not certain. V gave up 1 base and J gave up 0 bases, with 7 bases separating them. This CDR3 has 14 amino acids. Germline V gene data show CDR1 as SGHAT and CDR2 as FQNNGV.

The chain has TRBV7-6 and TRBJ2-7, with 8 nucleotides matching TRBD1. Per the germline V gene, CDR1 is SGHVS and CDR2 is FNYEAQ. The junction had 9 bases not matched to a gene; V was cut back by 5 bases and J by 3 bases. The CDR3 loop spans 15 amino acids. CDR3 bases: TGTGCCAGCAGCCCAGACAGGGGTCTACTCTACGAGCAGTACTTC. Translating gives CASSPDRGLLYEQYF.

The table lists this clone with a few counts. This rearrangement joins TRBV18 to TRBJ1-2; D uncertain. CDR1 is KGHSH, CDR2 LQKENI, per germline. This CDR3 is 14 amino acids long. V lost 2 bases and J 7 bases, leaving 14 bases between the germline ends. The CDR3 bases are TGTGCCAGCTCACCAGCCATCGAAGAGGTTGGCTACACCTTC. This codes for CASSPAIEEVGYTF.

The rearrangement uses TRBV6-1 and TRBJ1-4; weak D call: TRBD1 (5 bases). CDR1 is MNHNS, CDR2 SASEGT, per germline. The V end was cut by 3 bases, the J end by 10 bases, with 12 bases between. There are 13 residues in the CDR3. The CDR3 is CASSEVQGGKLFF. In nucleotides, the CDR3 is TGTGCCAGCAGTGAGGTCCAGGGCGGAAAACTGTTTTTT.

On this clone: Compared with germline, one end of the junction differs, possibly owing to a read error. This chain links TRBV11-2 with TRBJ2-5; D possibly corresponds to TRBD1 (6 bases). CDR1 and CDR2 (germline): SGHAT, FQNNGV. The CDR3 is made up of 11 amino acids. CDR3 loop: CASSFGQLIHF. The CDR3 coding sequence is TGTGCCAGCAGCTTTGGACAGCTAATACACTTC.

This rearrangement joins TRBV27 to TRBJ1-5, with D unclear. Germline V gene lookup returns CDR1 MNHEY and CDR2 SMNVEV (reference sequence). Trimming took off 2 bases at V and 5 bases at J, with 16 bases between the two ends. The CDR3 extends over 16 amino acids. CDR3: CASSLSPVLRDQPQHF. The CDR3 DNA sequence: TGTGCCAGCAGTTTAAGCCCCGTCCTCCGAGATCAGCCCCAGCATTTT.

This clone appeared once. The CDR3 spells CASSHTSGEPDTQYF. The CDR3 DNA is TGTGCCAGCAGTCATACTAGCGGGGAACCAGATACGCAGTATTTT. The V and J genes are TRBV6-4 and TRBJ2-3; 10 bases align to TRBD2. CDR1 is MRHNA, CDR2 SNTAGT, per germline. The V gene end was trimmed by 5 bases and the J gene end by 4 bases; junction bases not matched to a gene: 6. This CDR3 comprises 15 residues.

The gene calls are TRBV5-5 and TRBJ1-5, with a possible D match to TRBD1 (5 bases). From germline, CDR1 is SGHKS and CDR2 YYEKEE (reference sequence). The CDR3 runs 14 residues. Trimming left V 2 bases short and J 5 bases short, with 11 bases between. CDR3 region: CASSFAGSYQPQHF. The CDR3 region has the DNA TGTGCCAGCAGCTTCGCAGGGTCTTATCAGCCCCAGCATTTT.

The chain recombines TRBV5-1 with TRBJ2-3, with 8 bases identical to TRBD2. The CDR3 consists of 18 residues. Trimming cost V 0 bases and J 2 bases; bases outside gene matches: 11. From germline, CDR1 is SGHRS and CDR2 YFSETQ. The CDR3 loop reads CASSLAGASGYPTDTQYF. For the CDR3, the DNA is TGCGCCAGCAGCTTGGCCGGTGCTAGCGGGTATCCCACAGATACGCAGTATTTT.